One and the same sample provided the 3 T cell receptor beta chains below, sequenced in a study of beta chain features in type 1 diabetes. Every isolated RNA sample was fully reverse transcribed, so sequencing captured expressed TCRB transcripts. Sequenced by immunoSEQ multiplex PCR; TCRdb stores in-frame clones only, minus some. This sample yields 150,000 to 190,000 clones, of which roughly 10% are seen a single time; approximately 2% belongs to the top ten. Sequencing was done on a sample of central memory CD4+ T cells from blood. The source of these receptors is a man between 18 and 29 years old in good health.

The rearrangement joins TRBV5-1 to TRBJ2-2; 7 bases line up with TRBD1. The germline CDR1 and CDR2 sequences are SGHRS and YFSETQ. V gave up 4 bases and J gave up 1 base; unmatched junction bases: 4. This CDR3 is 15 amino acids long. For the CDR3, the DNA is TGCGCCAGCAGCCCGTGGACAGGGAACACCGGGGAGCTGTTTTTT. It translates to CASSPWTGNTGELFF.

This clone has only a few counts. This chain links TRBV7-2 with TRBJ2-1; D unclear. The CDR3 totals 16 residues. V lost 4 bases and J 0 bases, leaving 13 bases between the germline ends. CDR1 is SGHTA, CDR2 FQGNSA, per germline. The CDR3 sequence is CASSSGRRASYNEQFF. The CDR3 DNA reads TGTGCCAGCAGCTCTGGCCGCCGGGCCTCCTACAATGAGCAGTTCTTC.

This clone was found a few times. The chain employs TRBV14 and TRBJ2-1, with D maybe TRBD2 (5 bases). There are 14 residues in the CDR3. V was trimmed by 2 bases and J by 12 bases, leaving 17 bases between them. In germline, CDR1 is SGHDN, CDR2 FVKESK. Here the CDR3 reads CASSQSGLVQRQFF. The CDR3 DNA sequence: TGTGCCAGCAGCCAATCAGGACTGGTTCAACGGCAGTTCTTC.